These 3 T cell receptor gamma chains were sequenced from one sample in a study of gamma delta lymphoproliferative disorders and STAT genes. With CATT, TCRdb re-called clones from the multiplex PCR reads. The data hold a few thousand gamma-chain clones, with 8.5% to 10% observed a single time. Genomic DNA from isolated PBMCs served as the sequencing template. Sequenced sample: blood. Receptor source: a human donor with gamma-delta T-cell large granular lymphocyte leukemia.

Comments on this clone: This likely reflects a read error, since a far larger clone is one base away. Different DNA sequences within this sample yield the same CDR3. The V call is TRGV10, the J call TRGJ1 or TRGJ2. Because TCRdb records no J gene, it was assigned here through a match of the DNA to germline. TRGV10 is an ORF; its function is uncertain. V was pared by 8 bases and J by 8 bases, with 10 bases of the junction left unmatched. This CDR3 is 12 amino acids long. CDR3 coding DNA: TGTGCTGCGTGGGCTAAATCGGATAAGAAACTCTTT. This sequence encodes CAAWAKSDKKLF.

The chain employs TRGV10 and TRGJ1 or TRGJ2. The J gene comes from matching the DNA to germline here; TCRdb lacks it. TRGV10 is sorted into the ORF group, with uncertain function. The V and J ends lost 8 bases and 11 bases, in that order; junction bases with no gene match: 10. The CDR3 extends over 11 amino acids. The CDR3 protein is CAAWGLFQKLF. The CDR3 DNA sequence: TGTGCTGCGTGGGGATTATTTCAGAAACTCTTT.

This chain joins TRGV2 and TRGJ1 or TRGJ2. As TCRdb names no J gene, one was assigned here on the basis of a DNA match to germline. The CDR3 contains 13 residues. V lost 0 bases to trimming and J lost 5 bases; unmatched junction nucleotides: 4. CDR1 EGSNGY and CDR2 YDSYNSKV come from the germline V gene. CDR3 DNA sequence: TGTGCCACCTGGGACGGGCGAGATTATAAGAAACTCTTT. The encoded protein is CATWDGRDYKKLF.